A single TCR beta chain is shown here with its context. This sample stems from a study of blood T cell repertoires in COVID-19. Looking at the study overall: Acute-phase and convalescent COVID-19 samples originated in the United States, Italy and Spain.

Trimming cost V 5 bases and J 2 bases, with 25 bases left between them. Germline CDR1 reads LNHDA; CDR2 reads SQIVND (reference sequence). The CDR3 loop spans 20 amino acids. Authors' analysis steps: Estimated nucleated cell counts came from reference gene primer amplification. Repertoires were generated with immunoSEQ multiplex PCR, while TCRdb's copy carries only in-frame clones and drops some. V, J and clone size were drawn from that table, and D and trimming were deduced from the DNA. The data hold some 210,000 clones, with around nine tenths observed a single time. This TCR derives from a woman in her forties who had recovered from COVID-19. The sequenced material came from peripheral blood. This chain uses TRBV19 with TRBJ2-6; tentative D call: TRBD2 (6 bases). The CDR3 here is CASSSLLAVGPRAGANVLTF. The CDR3 bases are TGTGCCAGTAGTTCGTTACTAGCTGTGGGGCCTCGGGCTGGGGCCAACGTCCTGACTTTC. Full variable domain (missing parts from reference TRBV19 and TRBJ2-6): DGGITQSPKYLFRKEGQNVTLSCEQNLNHDAMYWYRQDPGQGLRLIYYSQIVNDFQKGDIAEGYSVSREKKESFPLTVTSAQKNPTAFYLCASSSLLAVGPRAGANVLTFGAGSRLTVL.